These 26 T cell receptor beta chains originate from one sample sequenced in a study of molecular identifiers for immune sequencing clone quantification. TCRdb ran MiXCR on the PCR reads and lists one entry per CDR3 protein. The sample lists 65,000 or so distinct CDR3 sequences, roughly 20% occurring once. The sequenced sample was naive CD8+ T cells from blood, with Jurkat cell RNA spiked in. Subset given: FACS-sorted CD8+CD4-CCR7+CD45RA+ naive T cells. Receptor source: a human donor in good health. Some libraries in this study had Jurkat cell RNA spiked in.

There are many counts of this clonotype. In DNA, the CDR3 is TGTGCCAGCAGTGGGAGGACAGGGAGTGGTCCAGATACGCAGTATTTT. Translated, it gives CASSGRTGSGPDTQYF. This chain links TRBV12-3 or TRBV12-4 with TRBJ2-3; 8 nucleotides agree with TRBD1. J gave up 4 bases and V 5 bases, and 11 bases lay outside the gene matches. CDR3 length: 16 residues.

This clonotype was counted at least ten times. The chain joins TRBV4-1 to TRBJ2-3; unclear D gene. V was pared by 0 bases and J by 1 base, with 8 bases between. The CDR3 spans 15 residues. Germline CDR1 reads MGHRA; CDR2 reads YSYEKL. The CDR3 region has the DNA TGCGCCAGCAGCCAAGATACGGTAGGCACAGATACGCAGTATTTT. It codes for CASSQDTVGTDTQYF.

This clonotype was counted ten times or more. The rearrangement joins TRBV6-2 or TRBV6-3 to TRBJ1-5; D perhaps matches TRBD1 (6 bases). The ends were cut back, 2 bases at V and 3 bases at J, with 23 bases in the middle. Germline values: CDR1 MNHEY, CDR2 SVGEGT. CDR3 length: 19 amino acids. The CDR3 region is CASSYPEESWGADNQPQHF. The CDR3, as DNA: TGTGCCAGCAGTTACCCGGAAGAAAGCTGGGGGGCCGACAATCAGCCCCAGCATTTT.

This clonotype was counted ten times or more. The chain couples TRBV20-1 to TRBJ2-5; D remains unclear. Trimming shortened V by 3 bases and J by 3 bases, and 11 bases separated the two germline ends. The CDR3 runs 13 residues. CDR1 is DFQATT and CDR2 is SNEGSKA in the germline V gene (reference sequence). CDR3 nucleotide sequence: TGCAGTGCTAGTAGGTCGGCAGAAGAGACCCAGTACTTC. Amino acid sequence: CSASRSAEETQYF.

This clonotype was counted many times. The chain joins TRBV20-1 to TRBJ2-5; D perhaps matches TRBD2 (5 bases). Trimming stripped 0 bases from V and 4 bases from J, with 15 bases between. The CDR3 spans 15 residues. CDR1 is DFQATT and CDR2 is SNEGSKA in the germline V gene (reference sequence). In DNA form, the CDR3 reads TGCAGTGCTAGAGATATCGGGGAAGCGTCAGAGACCCAGTACTTC. Amino acid sequence: CSARDIGEASETQYF.

This clonotype has ten or more counts. The chain uses TRBV28 and TRBJ2-7, with 7 bases that match TRBD1. Germline V gene lookup returns CDR1 MDHEN and CDR2 SYDVKM. This CDR3 spans 15 amino acids. V shed 2 bases and J 4 bases; nucleotides not matched to a gene: 8. Here the CDR3 DNA reads TGTGCCAGCAGTTTACCCGAGACAGGGACGTACGAGCAGTACTTC. Translated, it gives CASSLPETGTYEQYF.

This clonotype has ten or more counts. The chain links TRBV7-8 to TRBJ2-7; tentatively, D is TRBD1 or TRBD2 (5 bases each). The ends were cut back, 4 bases at V and 2 bases at J, with 12 bases in the middle. CDR3 length: 14 amino acids. Germline assignment: CDR1 SGHVS and CDR2 FQNEAQ. The CDR3 DNA sequence: TGTGCCAGCAGCTCATGGGACGGAACCTACGAGCAGTACTTC. Amino acids: CASSSWDGTYEQYF.

In its sample, this clonotype was seen many times. The rearrangement joins TRBV27 to TRBJ2-5, with no clear D. Per the germline V gene, CDR1 is MNHEY and CDR2 is SMNVEV (reference sequence). This CDR3 comprises 11 residues. V lost 3 bases to trimming and J lost 5 bases, with 4 bases between them. The CDR3 DNA reads as TGTGCCAGCAGTTTGGGGGAGACCCAGTACTTC. This sequence encodes CASSLGETQYF.

This clonotype was seen at least ten times. In nucleotides, the CDR3 is TGCAGCGTTGAAGCCGGACTAGCGGGAGTTGTGTTCACAGATACGCAGTATTTT. This translates into CSVEAGLAGVVFTDTQYF. The chain couples TRBV29-1 to TRBJ2-3; 13 bases agree with TRBD2. V lost 1 base and J lost 2; bases outside the gene matches: 9. CDR1 is SQVTM and CDR2 is ANQGSEA in the germline V gene. CDR3 length: 18 amino acids.

In this sample, this clonotype turned up a few times. V gene TRBV28 combines with J gene TRBJ2-5, with 9 nucleotides matching TRBD1. V gave up 6 bases and J gave up 1 base; unmatched junction bases: 3. Germline CDR1 and CDR2: MDHEN and SYDVKM. This CDR3 is 14 amino acids long. The CDR3 region is CASSTDRGQETQYF. In DNA, the CDR3 is TGTGCCAGCAGCACGGACAGGGGCCAAGAGACCCAGTACTTC.

This clonotype was seen only a few times. The junction shows a germline mismatch at one end, possibly a read error. This chain links TRBV5-4 with TRBJ1-1; TRBD1 agrees at 7 bases. This CDR3 is 14 amino acids long. Per the germline V gene, CDR1 is SGHNT and CDR2 is YYREEE (reference sequence). This CDR3 is CASSLDLGGGPASF. The CDR3 DNA sequence: TGTGCCAGCAGCTTAGACCTCGGAGGGGGCCCAGCTTCGTTT.

A note on this clonotype: An end of the junction differs from the germline gene, which may be a read error. The chain links TRBV25-1 to TRBJ1-1, with no clear D. Per the germline V gene, CDR1 is MGHDK and CDR2 is SYGVNS. This CDR3 has 15 amino acids. The CDR3 loop reads CASSESPIGFPEASF. The CDR3 DNA reads as TGTGCCAGCAGTGAATCCCCCATCGGTTTCCCTGAAGCTTCCTTT.

V and J are TRBV5-6 and TRBJ1-1, with D tentatively TRBD1 (5 bases). CDR1 is SGHDT and CDR2 is YYEEEE in the germline V gene. This CDR3 contains 12 residues. V was shortened by 3 bases and J by 11 bases, with 14 bases between the two germline ends. The CDR3 sequence is CASSYGTGDAFF. CDR3 in DNA: TGTGCCAGCAGCTATGGGACGGGGGACGCTTTCTTT.

Ten or more counts support this clonotype. The CDR3 here is CASSVGQGFRQPQHF. For the CDR3, the DNA is TGTGCCAGCAGTGTAGGACAGGGGTTTAGGCAGCCCCAGCATTTT. The chain uses TRBV28 and TRBJ1-5, with TRBD1 identical over 9 bases. CDR3 length: 15 amino acids. The germline CDR1 and CDR2 sequences are MDHEN and SYDVKM. V trimming: 5 bases; J trimming: 7 bases; junction bases outside the gene matches: 9.

This clonotype was seen once. The J gene is TRBJ2-7, the V gene TRBV12-3 or TRBV12-4; the D gene is possibly TRBD2 (6 bases). The CDR3 is 15 amino acids. The V end was cut by 3 bases, the J end by 3 bases, with 15 bases between. CDR3 bases: TGTGCCAGCAGTTTCGACGAGGGAGGATTCTACGAGCAGTACTTC. This translates into CASSFDEGGFYEQYF.

This rearrangement joins TRBV6-5 to TRBJ2-1, with D possibly TRBD2 on 6 matching bases. CDR1 is MNHEY, CDR2 SVGAGI, per germline. The CDR3 contains 16 residues. V lost 0 bases and J 5 bases, leaving 14 bases between the germline ends. CDR3 loop: CASSYSTGVIHNEQFF. DNA for the CDR3: TGTGCCAGCAGTTACTCAACGGGAGTAATCCACAATGAGCAGTTCTTC.

The chain combines TRBV9 with TRBJ2-3, with D maybe TRBD1 (6 bases). Germline V gene lookup returns CDR1 SGDLS and CDR2 YYNGEE. The CDR3 runs 15 residues. Trimming shortened V by 4 bases and J by 2 bases, and 14 bases separated the two germline ends. The CDR3 loop reads CASSFSRGNTDTQYF. CDR3 nucleotide sequence: TGTGCCAGCAGCTTTAGCAGGGGAAACACAGATACGCAGTATTTT.

This clonotype appeared many times. The CDR3 nucleotides are TGTGCCAGCAGTTTATCGTGGACAGATACGCAGTATTTT. As protein: CASSLSWTDTQYF. The chain recombines TRBV27 with TRBJ2-3; D is uncertain. CDR3 length: 13 residues. Trimming took 0 bases from V and 3 from J, leaving 4 bases between them. In germline, CDR1 is MNHEY, CDR2 SMNVEV (reference sequence).

This clonotype appeared many times. V usage is TRBV6-5 and J usage is TRBJ2-3, with 7 bases fitting TRBD2. J gave up 4 bases and V 4 bases, and 5 bases lay outside the gene matches. The CDR3 totals 14 residues. Per germline, CDR1 MNHEY and CDR2 SVGAGI. CDR3 nucleotide sequence: TGTGCCAGCAGTTCTCTAGCGGAAGCAGATACGCAGTATTTT. Its protein product is CASSSLAEADTQYF.

This clonotype was counted at least ten times. The chain combines TRBV28 with TRBJ2-3; 11 bases match TRBD2. This CDR3 has 17 residues. V lost 3 bases to trimming and J lost 0 bases; unmatched junction nucleotides: 5. CDR1 MDHEN and CDR2 SYDVKM come from the germline V gene. CDR3 nucleotide sequence: TGTGCCAGCAGTTTCCGACTAGCGGGGTCAAGCACAGATACGCAGTATTTT. This codes for CASSFRLAGSSTDTQYF.

V and J are TRBV10-3 and TRBJ2-1, with D maybe TRBD2 (6 bases). The germline V gene has CDR1 ENHRY and CDR2 SYGVKD. CDR3 length equals 15 residues. Deletions cut 0 bases from V and 5 bases from J, with 11 bases between. The DNA for the CDR3 is TGTGCCATCAGTGAGTCGGGACTTCCCCACAATGAGCAGTTCTTC. It specifies CAISESGLPHNEQFF.

V usage is TRBV27 and J usage is TRBJ2-3; 14 positions agree with TRBD2. There are 17 residues in the CDR3. Germline assignment: CDR1 MNHEY and CDR2 SMNVEV (reference sequence). V trimming: 5 bases; J trimming: 10 bases; junction bases outside the gene matches: 14. CDR3 in DNA: TGTGCCAGCAGTCTCCTTACGACCGGGACTAGCGGGAGTGCGCAGTATTTT. Protein: CASSLLTTGTSGSAQYF.

This clonotype showed up many times. This rearrangement joins TRBV30 to TRBJ2-7; 10 bases are shared with TRBD2. The V and J ends lost 1 base and 3 bases, in that order; junction bases with no gene match: 3. The CDR3 length is 14 residues. CDR1 GTSNPN and CDR2 SVGIG come from the germline V gene (reference sequence). CDR3 bases: TGTGCCTGGAGTGCCGGACTAGCGGTCTACGAGCAGTACTTC. Its translation: CAWSAGLAVYEQYF. Supplemented by reference TRBV30 and TRBJ2-7, the full variable domain reads SQTIHQWPATLVQPVGSPLSLECTVEGTSNPNLYWYRQAAGRGLQLLFYSVGIGQISSEVPQNLSASRPQDRQFILSSKKLLLSDSGFYLCAWSAGLAVYEQYFGPGTRLTVT.

This clonotype was counted many times. V and J are TRBV25-1 and TRBJ2-7; the D gene is possibly TRBD2 (6 bases). V was trimmed by 6 bases and J by 5 bases, leaving 8 bases between them. CDR1 is MGHDK, CDR2 SYGVNS, per germline. The CDR3 is made up of 11 amino acids. DNA for the CDR3: TGTGCCAGCAGAGCGGGCCACGAGCAGTACTTC. Its protein is CASRAGHEQYF.

There are a few counts of this clonotype. The chain employs TRBV5-4 and TRBJ2-1; 11 bases are a match to TRBD2. This CDR3 region has 17 residues. After removal of 0 bases from V and 1 base from J, the junction contained 3 bases not matched to a gene. Germline lookup yields CDR1 SGHNT and CDR2 YYREEE (reference sequence). CDR3 sequence (DNA): TGTGCCAGCAGCTTGGACGGACTAGCGGGTTCCTACAATGAGCAGTTCTTC. Protein sequence: CASSLDGLAGSYNEQFF.

This clonotype was picked up many times. The chain couples TRBV21-1 to TRBJ2-5; the table names TRBD1, a call not compared with the DNA. TRBV21-1 has pseudogene status. The length of the CDR3 is 17 residues. The CDR3 DNA reads TGTGCCAGCAGCCCACGGACTCCAAGCCCCCCTCAAGAGACCCAGTACTTC. Protein product: CASSPRTPSPPQETQYF.